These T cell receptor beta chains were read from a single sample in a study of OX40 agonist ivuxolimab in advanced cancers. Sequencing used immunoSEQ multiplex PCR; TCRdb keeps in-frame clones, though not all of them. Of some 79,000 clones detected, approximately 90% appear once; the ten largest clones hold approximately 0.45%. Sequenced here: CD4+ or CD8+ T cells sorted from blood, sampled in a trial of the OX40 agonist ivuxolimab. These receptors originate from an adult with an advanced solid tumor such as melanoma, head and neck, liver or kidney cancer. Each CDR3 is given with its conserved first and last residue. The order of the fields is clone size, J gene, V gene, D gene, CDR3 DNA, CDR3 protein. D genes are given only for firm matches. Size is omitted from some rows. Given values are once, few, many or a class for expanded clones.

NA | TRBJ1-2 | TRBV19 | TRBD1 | TGTGCCAGTATTCTTGGCGGGACAGGGAACGGCTACACCTTC | CASILGGTGNGYTF
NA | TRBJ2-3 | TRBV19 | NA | TGTGCCACCCAAGGGGGGGGAGGCACAGATACGCAGTATTTT | CATQGGGGTDTQYF
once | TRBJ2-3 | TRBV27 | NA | TGTGCCAGCAGTTTATACACCTTGACAGATACGCAGTATTTT | CASSLYTLTDTQYF
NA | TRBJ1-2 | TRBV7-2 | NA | TGTGCCAGCAGGCTACTACGAGAGTCCTTTAACTATGGCTACACCTTC | CASRLLRESFNYGYTF
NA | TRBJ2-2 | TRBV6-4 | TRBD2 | TGTGCCAGCAGTGACCGGACTAGCGGGGGAACCGGGGAGCTGTTTTTT | CASSDRTSGGTGELFF
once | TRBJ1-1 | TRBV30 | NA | TGTGCCTGGAGTCCCCCAGGGTTACAGGGGAACACTGAAGCTTTCTTT | CAWSPPGLQGNTEAFF
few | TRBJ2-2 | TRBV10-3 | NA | TGTGCCATCTCGAGGGAGTCCCCGAACACCGGGGAGCTGTTTTTT | CAISRESPNTGELFF
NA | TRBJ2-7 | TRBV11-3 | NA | TGTGCCAGCAGCCGTAGTACCTACGAGCAGTACTTC | CASSRSTYEQYF
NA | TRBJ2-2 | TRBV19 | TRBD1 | TGTGCCAGTAGACCCGGGACAGCCACCGGGGAGCTGTTTTTT | CASRPGTATGELFF
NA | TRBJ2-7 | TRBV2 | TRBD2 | TGTGCCAGCAGTCCGAACCCCCAACTTAGCGGGAGGGCCCGGGAGCAGTACTTC | CASSPNPQLSGRAREQYF
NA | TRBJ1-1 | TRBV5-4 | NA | TGTGCCAGCAGCACAGCCCCAAGTGGGGGATCCACTGAAGCTTTCTTT | CASSTAPSGGSTEAFF
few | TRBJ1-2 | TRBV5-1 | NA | TGCGCCAGCAGCTTGGAGCAGGGCCACTATGGCTACACCTTC | CASSLEQGHYGYTF
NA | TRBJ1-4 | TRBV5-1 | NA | TGCGCCAGCAGCTTTACAGGGAAGAATGAAAAACTGTTTTTT | CASSFTGKNEKLFF
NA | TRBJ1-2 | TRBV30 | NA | TGTGCCTGGTCCGGGGGAAACTATGGCTACACCTTC | CAWSGGNYGYTF
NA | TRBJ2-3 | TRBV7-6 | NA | TGTGCCAGCAGCCCTGCATGGGGGAGCACAGATACGCAGTATTTT | CASSPAWGSTDTQYF
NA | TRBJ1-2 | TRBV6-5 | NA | TGTGCCACTACGATTCGGGACGGGCAATGGGGCTACACCTTC | CATTIRDGQWGYTF
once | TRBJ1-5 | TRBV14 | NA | TGTGCCAGCAGCCTTCACGTAGGGCCCCAGCATTTT | CASSLHVGPQHF
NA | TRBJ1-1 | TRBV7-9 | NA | TGTGCCAGCACCGGGCGGGTTCAGAACACTGAAGCTTTCTTT | CASTGRVQNTEAFF
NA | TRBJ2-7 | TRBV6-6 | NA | TGTGCCAGCAGTTACTCGACCGACAGCCCTTCGGAGCAGTACTTC | CASSYSTDSPSEQYF
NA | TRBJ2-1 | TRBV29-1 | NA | TGCAGCGGGTCTCGGCAGGCCTACAATGAGCAGTTCTTC | CSGSRQAYNEQFF
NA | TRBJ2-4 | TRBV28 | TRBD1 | TGTGCCAGCAGTCCCGGACAGGGCGGGATTCTAGCCAAAAACATTCAGTACTTC | CASSPGQGGILAKNIQYF
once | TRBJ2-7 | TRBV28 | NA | TGTGCCAGCAGTACGGGGCAGGGTTTCTACGAGCAGTACTTC | CASSTGQGFYEQYF
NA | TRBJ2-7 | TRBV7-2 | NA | TGTGCCAGCAGCCCGGCGTCTATCGGACTCCAAATCTACGAGCAGTACTTC | CASSPASIGLQIYEQYF
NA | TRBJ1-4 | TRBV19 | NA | TGTGCCAGTAGTGGCACGGGGCCAACTAATGAAAAACTGTTTTTT | CASSGTGPTNEKLFF
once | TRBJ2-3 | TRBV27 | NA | TGTGCCAGCAGTTTAACTAGCCTAATCGGGGATACGCAGTATTTT | CASSLTSLIGDTQYF
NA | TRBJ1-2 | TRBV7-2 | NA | TGTGCCAGCAGCCCGGACGGAAGCTATGGCTACACCTTC | CASSPDGSYGYTF
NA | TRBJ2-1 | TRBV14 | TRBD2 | TGTGCCAGCAGCCAAGTTTCTAGCGGGGGGGAGCAGTTCTTC | CASSQVSSGGEQFF
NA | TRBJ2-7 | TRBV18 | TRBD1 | TGTGCCAGCTCAAAAGGACAGGGATCATCCTACGAGCAGTACTTC | CASSKGQGSSYEQYF
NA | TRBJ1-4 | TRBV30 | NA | TGTGCCTGCGGACATAATGAAAAACTGTTTTTT | CACGHNEKLFF
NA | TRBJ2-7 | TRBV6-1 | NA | TGTGCCAGCAGTGAACAGGAACAGGGCCCCTACGAGCAGTACTTC | CASSEQEQGPYEQYF
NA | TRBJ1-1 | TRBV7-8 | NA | TGTGCCAGCAGCTTAGAAAGCAGGAACACTGAAGCTTTCTTT | CASSLESRNTEAFF
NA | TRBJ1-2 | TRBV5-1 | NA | TGCGCCAGCAGCTTAACAGGAGACAAAGATGGCTACACCTTC | CASSLTGDKDGYTF
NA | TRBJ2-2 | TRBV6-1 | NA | TGTGCCAGCAGAGGGGGGCTTCACGGGGAGCTGTTTTTT | CASRGGLHGELFF
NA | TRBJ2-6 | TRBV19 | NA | TGTGCCAGTAGTAAGGCACCTGGGGCCAACGTCCTGACTTTC | CASSKAPGANVLTF
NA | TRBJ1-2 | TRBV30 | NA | TGTGCCTGGAGTGTTGGGCACTATGGCTACACCTTC | CAWSVGHYGYTF
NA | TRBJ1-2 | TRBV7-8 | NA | TGTGCCAGCAGCTTAGGAGTGGCGGGGCTGAGCTATGGCTACACCTTC | CASSLGVAGLSYGYTF
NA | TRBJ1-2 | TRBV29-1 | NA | TGCAGCGTTGAACAGGCTGCTAGAACCTTC | CSVEQAARTF
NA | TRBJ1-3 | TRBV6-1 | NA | TGTGCCAGCAGCCTAGTTAGGGGCACTGGAAACACCATATATTTT | CASSLVRGTGNTIYF
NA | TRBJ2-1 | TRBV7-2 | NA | TGTGCCAGCAGCGACCCGAGCTACAATGAGCAGTTCTTC | CASSDPSYNEQFF
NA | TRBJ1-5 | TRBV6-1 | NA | TGTGCCAGCTTGCGGTTAGGGGATAGCAATCAGCCCCAGCATTTT | CASLRLGDSNQPQHF
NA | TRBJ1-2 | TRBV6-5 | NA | TGTGCCAGCAGCTCCGGCACAGGAGCTGACGCCGGCTACACCTTC | CASSSGTGADAGYTF
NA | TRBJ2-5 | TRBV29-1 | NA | TGCAGCGTTGAAGATGCGCCAGCGCACCCCCAAGAGACCCAGTACTTC | CSVEDAPAHPQETQYF
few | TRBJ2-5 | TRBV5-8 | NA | TGTGCCAGCAGCCCACGACAGAACCAAGAGACCCAGTACTTC | CASSPRQNQETQYF
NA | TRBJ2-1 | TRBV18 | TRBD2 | TGTGCCAGCTCAAAGCTAGCGGGAGGAGGGAATGAGCAGTTCTTC | CASSKLAGGGNEQFF
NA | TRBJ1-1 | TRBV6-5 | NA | TGTGCCAGCAGCCCTCGCGCTGACACTGAAGCTTTCTTT | CASSPRADTEAFF
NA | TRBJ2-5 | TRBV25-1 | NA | TGTGCCAGCAGGCTCCAAGAGACCCAGTACTTC | CASRLQETQYF
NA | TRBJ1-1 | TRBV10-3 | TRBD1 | TGTGCCACCACCGGGACAGGGAATTTTGCTGAAGCTTTCTTT | CATTGTGNFAEAFF
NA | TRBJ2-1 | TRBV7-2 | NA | TGTGCCAGCAGCTTTCCGGGCCTGAGGTCAAATGAGCAGTTCTTC | CASSFPGLRSNEQFF
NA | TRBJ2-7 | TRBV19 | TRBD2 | TGTGCCAGTAGTACCCCTTTAGCGGGAGGCTGGTACGAGCAGTACTTC | CASSTPLAGGWYEQYF
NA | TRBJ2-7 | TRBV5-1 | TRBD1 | TGCGCCAGCAGCTTGACAGGGGGCGCGGTAAACTACGAGCAGTACTTC | CASSLTGGAVNYEQYF
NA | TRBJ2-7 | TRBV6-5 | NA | TGTGCCAGCAGTTCCTCGGCTGAGCAGTACTTC | CASSSSAEQYF
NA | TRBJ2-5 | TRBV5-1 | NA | TGCGCCAGCAGCGGGGACCAAGAGACCCAGTACTTC | CASSGDQETQYF
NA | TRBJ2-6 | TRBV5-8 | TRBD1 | TGTGCCAGCAGCTTAGGGACAGGGACCGCCTCTGGGGCCAACGTCCTGACTTTC | CASSLGTGTASGANVLTF
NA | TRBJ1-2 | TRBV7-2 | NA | TGTGCCAGCAGCCACCCAGCAGGAATGACCTATGGCTACACCTTC | CASSHPAGMTYGYTF